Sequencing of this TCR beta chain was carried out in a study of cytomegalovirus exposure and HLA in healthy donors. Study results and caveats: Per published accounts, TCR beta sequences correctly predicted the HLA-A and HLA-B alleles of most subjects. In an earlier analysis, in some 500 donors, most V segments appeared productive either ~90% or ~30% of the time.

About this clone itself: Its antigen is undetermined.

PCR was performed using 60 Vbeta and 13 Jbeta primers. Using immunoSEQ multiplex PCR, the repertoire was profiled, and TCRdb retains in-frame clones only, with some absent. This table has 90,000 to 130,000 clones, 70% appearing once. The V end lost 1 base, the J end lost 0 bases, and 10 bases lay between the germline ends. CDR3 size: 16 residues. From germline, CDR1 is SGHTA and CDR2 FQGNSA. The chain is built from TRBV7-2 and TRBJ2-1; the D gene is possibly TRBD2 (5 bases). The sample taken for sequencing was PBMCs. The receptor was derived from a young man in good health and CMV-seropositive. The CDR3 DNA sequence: TGTGCCAGCAGCTTAGTGTATGGGAGCTCCTACAATGAGCAGTTCTTC. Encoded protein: CASSLVYGSSYNEQFF.